This T cell receptor (beta chain) was sequenced during a study of blood T cell repertoires in COVID-19. Libraries were prepared by immunoSEQ multiplex PCR; TCRdb keeps only in-frame clonotypes and omits some of them. Of roughly 400,000 clones in the sample, roughly 88% are singletons; the top ten hold 0.6%. Recruitment covered 20 to 25 US areas and drew participants whose ages spanned roughly 18 to 90 years. V was shortened by 0 bases and J by 9 bases, with 18 bases between the two germline ends. Germline V gives CDR1 ENHRY, CDR2 SYGVKD. CDR3 length: 16 amino acids. The chain links TRBV10-3 to TRBJ2-1; D is undetermined. Sequencing was done on a sample of PBMCs or T cells enriched from blood (not recorded which). This TCR was sampled from a young man who had recovered from COVID-19. CDR3 protein: CAISESSQILRSEQFF. The CDR3 DNA reads TGTGCCATCAGTGAGTCCAGCCAGATACTAAGGAGTGAGCAGTTCTTC.